This TCR beta chain was captured by sequencing in a study of blood T cell repertoires in COVID-19. Looking at the study overall: Samples of COVID-19 (acute and convalescent) were obtained from the United States, Italy and Spain. T cells, B-cell-depleted T cells, or PBMCs supplied cDNA or gDNA.

Under the authors' procedure: Reference gene primers were amplified, and this amplification served to estimate nucleated cell counts. Data came from immunoSEQ multiplex PCR; TCRdb stores just in-frame clones and leaves some out. Clone size and the V and J calls come from that table; the DNA yielded D and trimming. The data show 70,000 to 85,000 clones, about 85% seen once. The CDR3 is 15 amino acids. Trimming cost V 0 bases and J 8 bases, with 14 bases left between them. The germline gives CDR1 MGHRA, CDR2 YSYEKL. The chain couples TRBV4-1 to TRBJ2-1, with a possible D match to TRBD1 (7 bases). Specimen: peripheral blood. The source of this sequence is a human donor in a cohort sampled during active COVID-19. The CDR3 is CASSQEAGRGDEQFF. CDR3 nucleotide sequence: TGCGCCAGCAGCCAAGAGGCGGGCAGGGGGGATGAGCAGTTCTTC.